This T cell receptor (beta chain) derives from a study of T cell responses to AZD1222 COVID-19 vaccine. The study, taken as a whole, reports: Donors were largely white British and mainly female; clonal diversity was possibly underestimated. An increase in Spike-specific TCR breadth and depth was observed after two AZD1222 doses. Spike-spanning, vaccine-associated CD4 TCRs were dominant at 160-218 and 743-854.

Concerning this clone itself: The antigen remains undetermined.

The data were produced by immunoSEQ multiplex PCR, yet TCRdb's version contains in-frame clones alone and is incomplete. This sample has roughly 120,000 clones, with around 90% found just once. This CDR3 is built from 13 residues. Germline V gene data show CDR1 as LNHDA and CDR2 as SQIVND (reference sequence). V shed 4 bases and J shed 7 bases, with 12 bases lying between them. Sequencing was performed on peripheral blood, taken on day 0 of AZD1222 vaccination. This sequence joins TRBV19 and TRBJ2-3; D could derive from TRBD1 or TRBD2 (5 bases each). The source is an adult in good health. The CDR3 DNA sequence: TGTGCCAGTAGTACCCAGGGACGGTATACGCAGTATTTT. It specifies CASSTQGRYTQYF.